These 5 T cell receptor beta chains came from one sample sequenced in a study of T cell responses to AZD1222 COVID-19 vaccine. Clones were read by immunoSEQ multiplex PCR, and TCRdb kept only the in-frame ones, dropping some. Of 54,000 or so clones in the sample, about 85% were seen once. Sequencing was performed on peripheral blood, taken on day 0 of AZD1222 vaccination. Receptor source: an adult in good health.

The chain has TRBV7-9 and TRBJ1-2; 7 bases are shared with TRBD1. J gave up 2 bases and V 1 base, and 10 bases lay outside the gene matches. This CDR3 has 17 amino acids. CDR1 is SEHNR, CDR2 FQNEAQ, per germline (reference sequence). The CDR3: CASSLEMKTGTNYGYTF. Written as DNA, the CDR3 is TGTGCCAGCAGCTTAGAAATGAAGACAGGGACGAACTATGGCTACACCTTC.

This rearrangement joins TRBV4-3 to TRBJ1-5, with 7 nucleotides matching TRBD1. The junction had 5 bases not matched to a gene; V was cut back by 6 bases and J by 6 bases. CDR3 length equals 13 residues. Germline CDR1 reads LGHNA; CDR2 reads YSLEER. CDR3: CASSPQGFQPQHF. In DNA, the CDR3 is TGCGCCAGCAGTCCACAGGGGTTTCAGCCCCAGCATTTT.

V usage is TRBV9 and J usage is TRBJ2-1, with 12 bases that match TRBD1. The germline V gene encodes CDR1 SGDLS and CDR2 YYNGEE. With V trimmed by 3 bases and J by 5 bases, 3 bases remained unmatched. The CDR3 contains 15 residues. CDR3: CASSGGTGGHNEQFF. CDR3 coding DNA: TGTGCCAGCAGCGGAGGGACAGGGGGCCACAATGAGCAGTTCTTC.

The V call is TRBV29-1, the J call TRBJ2-7; 12 positions agree with TRBD2. V lost 7 bases and J lost 3; bases outside the gene matches: 4. CDR1 is SQVTM and CDR2 is ANQGSEA in the germline V gene. CDR3 length: 13 residues. The CDR3 protein is CSARLAGDYEQYF. CDR3 in DNA: TGCAGCGCCCGACTAGCGGGGGACTACGAGCAGTACTTC.

This chain joins TRBV18 and TRBJ1-2, with D unresolved. The CDR3 is made up of 13 amino acids. Looked up from germline, CDR1 is KGHSH and CDR2 is LQKENI. Trimming took off 4 bases at V and 3 bases at J, with 9 bases between the two ends. CDR3 loop: CASSRERDYGYTF. In DNA form, the CDR3 reads TGTGCCAGCTCACGGGAGAGAGACTATGGCTACACCTTC.